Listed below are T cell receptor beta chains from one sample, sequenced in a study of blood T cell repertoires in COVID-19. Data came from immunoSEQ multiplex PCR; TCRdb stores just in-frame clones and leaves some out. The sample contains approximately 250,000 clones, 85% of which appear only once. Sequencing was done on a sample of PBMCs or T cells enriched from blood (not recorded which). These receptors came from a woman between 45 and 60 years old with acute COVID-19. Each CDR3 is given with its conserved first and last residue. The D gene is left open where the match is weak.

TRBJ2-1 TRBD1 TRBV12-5 CASGFGTGRYNEQFF
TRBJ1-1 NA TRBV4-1 CASSKVAADTEAFF
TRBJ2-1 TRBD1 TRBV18 CASSPSRDRVRLEQFF
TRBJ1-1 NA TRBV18 CASSPIQNTEAFF
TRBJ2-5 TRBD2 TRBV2 CASSEQLAVQETQYF
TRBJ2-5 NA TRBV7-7 CASSLPGGTQYF
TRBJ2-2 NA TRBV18 CASEGVTTGELFF
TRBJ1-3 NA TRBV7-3 CASSPEGGHSGNTIYF
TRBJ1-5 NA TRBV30 CAWSVGHGNQPQHF
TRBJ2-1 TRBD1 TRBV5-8 CASWVGQGGNEQFF